This TCR beta chain was captured by sequencing in a study of blood T cells in healthy people across ages. There are many counts of this clonotype. Its target is not known. Next came a second PCR, run for roughly 6 to 11 cycles, which used a sample-barcoded 5' primer along with a J-beta primer mix. A single record per CDR3 protein comes from TCRdb applying MiXCR to the 5' RACE reads. There are 550,000 to 650,000 distinct CDR3 sequences in the sample; roughly 30% occur only once, and 15% to 18% lies in the top ten. CDR3 length: 15 amino acids. Deletions cut 1 base from V and 10 bases from J, with 17 bases between. CDR1 MNHEY and CDR2 SMNVEV come from the germline V gene (reference sequence). With each sample, at least 5 micrograms of total RNA were extracted. The study, taken as a whole, reports: Underestimates were what the diversity estimates from one million T cells were considered to be. The study found more naive CD4+ cells and higher diversity in long-lived than aged donors. Per million T cells, the diversity of TCR beta decreased roughly linearly as age advanced.

The sequencing sample was made of blood. The V gene is TRBV27, the J gene TRBJ2-1, with a possible D match to TRBD1 (6 bases). The source is a woman of 80 years or more in good health. The CDR3 bases are TGTGCCAGCAGTTTATTGGGCAGGGGCGGAACCGAGCAGTTCTTC. Translated, it gives CASSLLGRGGTEQFF.